This entry features one TCR beta chain sequence. These data belong to a study of blood T cell repertoires in COVID-19. On the study more broadly: Italy, Spain and the United States were the sources of the convalescent and acute COVID-19 samples. The analysed material was cDNA or gDNA that came from T cells, B-cell-depleted T cells, or PBMCs.

The CDR3 extends over 15 amino acids. Germline values: CDR1 SGHRS, CDR2 YFSETQ. J gave up 7 bases and V 1 base, and 6 bases lay outside the gene matches. Per the original data handling: Estimates of nucleated cell counts were drawn from the amplification of reference gene primers. TCRdb's table, derived via immunoSEQ multiplex PCR, lists solely in-frame clones and lacks some. The DNA was the basis for D and trimming; V, J and clone size are from that table. The repertoire consists of about 33,000 clones, with 75% to 90% occurring once and the leading ten covering 7.3%. The sequence was collected from a human donor in a cohort sampled during active COVID-19. The chain uses TRBV5-1 and TRBJ1-4, with 8 bases fitting TRBD1. Input material: peripheral blood. The CDR3 region has the DNA TGCGCCAGCAGCTTGACTCAGGGGGCTGGTGAAAAACTGTTTTTT. It codes for CASSLTQGAGEKLFF.